Following are 24 T cell receptor beta chains from one sample sequenced in a study of T cell repertoires in cytomegalovirus infection. Their cognate antigens are unknown. TCRdb passed the reads through MiXCR, listing each CDR3 protein once. The top ten hold over 10% of the sample, which has about a million distinct CDR3 sequences, around 32% seen once. The sample was cultured CD8+ T cells from PBMCs, taken from culture after CMV antigen stimulation. The receptors derive from a human donor in good health (CMV status not recorded). Some clones in this sample may be carry-over from other donors' samples.

The rearrangement uses TRBV24-1 and TRBJ2-7, with D possibly TRBD2 on 7 matching bases. Germline V gives CDR1 KGHDR, CDR2 SFDVKD. The CDR3 is 16 amino acids. V lost 4 bases, J lost 1 base, and 16 bases lay in between. The CDR3 loop is CATSDGGRGQSYEQYV. The CDR3 coding sequence is TGTGCCACCAGTGACGGTGGGAGGGGACAATCCTACGAGCAGTACGTC.

This clonotype was detected a few times. The genes are TRBV7-9 and TRBJ2-1; 7 nucleotides agree with TRBD2. Looked up from germline, CDR1 is SEHNR and CDR2 is FQNEAQ (reference sequence). The V gene end was trimmed by 5 bases and the J gene end by 10 bases; junction bases not matched to a gene: 5. CDR3 size: 12 residues. The CDR3 here is CASSVGGSEQFF. The CDR3 DNA reads TGTGCCAGCAGCGTCGGGGGGAGCGAGCAGTTCTTC.

This clonotype was seen more than once but under ten times. This chain uses TRBV7-9 with TRBJ2-2, with 10 bases that match TRBD2. The CDR3 covers 16 residues. V trimming: 3 bases; J trimming: 3 bases; junction bases outside the gene matches: 4. From germline, CDR1 is SEHNR and CDR2 FQNEAQ (reference sequence). CDR3 in amino acids: CASSFLAGVDTGELFF. The CDR3 DNA follows: TGTGCCAGCAGCTTCCTAGCGGGGGTAGACACCGGGGAGCTGTTTTTT.

This clonotype was seen only once. The chain recombines TRBV6-5 with TRBJ1-1; D is perhaps TRBD1 (5 bases). The CDR3 runs 15 residues. Germline lookup yields CDR1 MNHEY and CDR2 SVGAGI. V was shortened by 2 bases and J by 4 bases, with 14 bases between the two germline ends. CDR3 coding DNA: TGTGCCAGCAGTTACCTGGGGGACTGGGGCACTGAAGCTTTCTTT. This gives the protein CASSYLGDWGTEAFF.

This chain links TRBV6-6 with TRBJ2-7, with 9 bases lining up with TRBD1. Per germline, CDR1 MNHNY and CDR2 SVGAGI (reference sequence). The ends lost 2 bases at V and 3 bases at J; junction bases unmatched: 5. The CDR3 extends over 15 amino acids. The CDR3 loop reads CASSYTGTGHYEQYV. The CDR3 nucleotides read TGTGCCAGCAGTTACACCGGGACAGGGCACTACGAGCAGTACGTC.

This clonotype was found many times. The J gene is TRBJ2-7, the V gene TRBV6-6; D is unresolved. V lost 0 bases to trimming and J lost 3 bases, with 6 bases between them. Germline values: CDR1 MNHNY, CDR2 SVGAGI (reference sequence). The CDR3 sequence is 13 residues long. CDR3 DNA: TGTGCCAGCAGTTACTCGACTTACTACGAGCAGTACGTC. Protein product: CASSYSTYYEQYV.

A remark on this clonotype: The junction does not match germline at one end; this may be a read error. The chain carries TRBV19 and TRBJ1-4; maybe TRBD1 (5 bases). Germline V gene sequence: CDR1 LNHDA, CDR2 SQIVND (reference sequence). The length of the CDR3 is 15 residues. The CDR3 loop reads CTSSQPGRLDEKLFF. For the CDR3, the DNA is TGTACCAGTAGTCAGCCGGGACGGCTTGATGAAAAACTGTTTTTT.

V gene TRBV9 combines with J gene TRBJ2-2; 13 bases fit TRBD2. Germline trimming cut 2 bases from V and 0 bases from J; bases unmatched to any gene: 10. The germline CDR1 and CDR2 sequences are SGDLS and YYNGEE. There are 20 residues in the CDR3. The DNA for the CDR3 is TGTGCCAGCAGCGTCCCCGGGACTAGCGGGGCCATCGCGAACACCGGGGAGCTGTTTTTT. Encoded protein: CASSVPGTSGAIANTGELFF. Supplemented by reference TRBV9 and TRBJ2-2, the full variable domain reads DSGVTQTPKHLITATGQRVTLRCSPRSGDLSVYWYQQSLDQGLQFLIQYYNGEERAKGNILERFSAQQFPDLHSELNLSSLELGDSALYFCASSVPGTSGAIANTGELFFGEGSRLTVL.

This clonotype came up a few times. The chain employs TRBV4-1 and TRBJ2-2; a possible D gene is TRBD2 (7 bases). Germline V gene sequence: CDR1 MGHRA, CDR2 YSYEKL. V gave up 0 bases and J gave up 1 base, with 12 bases separating them. The CDR3 loop spans 17 amino acids. The CDR3, as DNA: TGCGCCAGCAGCCAAGATTGGGGGGGCCTGAACACCGGGGAGCTGTTTTTT. It is translated as CASSQDWGGLNTGELFF.

This clonotype has a handful of counts. The rearrangement joins TRBV2 to TRBJ2-7, with 7 nucleotides matching TRBD1. Losses at the gene ends were 3 bases for V and 6 bases for J; bases not matched to a gene: 5. The CDR3 covers 13 residues. The V gene's germline CDR1 is SNHLY and CDR2 FYNNEI. CDR3 residues: CASSDAPGGEQYF. DNA of the CDR3: TGTGCCAGCAGTGATGCCCCAGGGGGCGAGCAGTACTTC.

This clonotype was seen repeatedly, ten times or more. This chain's CDR3 is CASSWQGAYEQYV. CDR3 DNA sequence: TGTGCCAGCAGCTGGCAGGGGGCCTACGAGCAGTACGTC. J is TRBJ2-7 and V is TRBV7-2; the match to TRBD1 covers 7 bases. The CDR3 spans 13 residues. J gave up 2 bases and V 4 bases, and 2 bases lay outside the gene matches. Germline V gene sequence: CDR1 SGHTA, CDR2 FQGNSA.

This clonotype was counted a few times. This rearrangement joins TRBV6-2 or TRBV6-3 to TRBJ2-7; D is undetermined. Germline V CDR1 and CDR2: MNHEY, SVGEGT. Trimming took off 0 bases at V and 10 bases at J, with 10 bases between the two ends. This CDR3 has 12 residues. CDR3 nucleotides: TGTGCCAGCAGTTACTCAGGCACGGACCAGTACTTC. This codes for CASSYSGTDQYF.

This clonotype was seen repeatedly, ten times or more. The V call is TRBV7-2, the J call TRBJ2-3; D unclear. CDR3 length equals 16 residues. V shed 0 bases and J shed 1 base, with 11 bases lying between them. Looked up from germline, CDR1 is SGHTA and CDR2 is FQGNSA. The CDR3 region is CASSLAQELRTDTQYF. CDR3 DNA: TGTGCCAGCAGCTTAGCCCAGGAACTCCGCACAGATACGCAGTATTTT. Full variable domain (remainder filled in from reference TRBV7-2 and TRBJ2-3): GAGVSQSPSNKVTEKGKDVELRCDPISGHTALYWYRQSLGQGLEFLIYFQGNSAPDKSGLPSDRFSAERTGGSVSTLTIQRTQQEDSAVYLCASSLAQELRTDTQYFGPGTRLTVL.

The gene calls are TRBV6-5 and TRBJ2-7, with TRBD1 matching 10 bases. CDR1 and CDR2 (germline): MNHEY, SVGAGI. The CDR3 contains 15 residues. Trimming cost V 6 bases and J 3 bases; bases outside gene matches: 8. CDR3 in amino acids: CASRPGQGPFYEQYF. The CDR3, as DNA: TGTGCCAGCAGACCGGGACAGGGGCCTTTCTACGAGCAGTACTTC.

This clonotype was seen only a few times. V and J are TRBV12-3 or TRBV12-4 and TRBJ2-2; TRBD1 might be the D (5 bases). The CDR3 is 16 amino acids. V lost 3 bases and J lost 0, with 11 bases in between. The chain's CDR3 is CASSFDGASNTGELFF. As DNA, the CDR3 is TGTGCCAGCAGTTTCGATGGGGCCTCGAACACCGGGGAGCTGTTTTTT.

This clonotype appeared a few times. The chain recombines TRBV12-3 or TRBV12-4 with TRBJ1-1; D is uncertain. Between the trimmed V and J ends, which lost 1 base and 11 bases, there was a span of 8 bases. The CDR3 covers 11 residues. CDR3 sequence reads: CASSLGLLAFF. The CDR3 bases are TGTGCCAGCAGTTTAGGCCTCTTGGCTTTCTTT.

This clonotype was counted between two and nine times. This chain links TRBV20-1 with TRBJ2-7; D may be TRBD1 (5 bases). The CDR3 loop spans 16 amino acids. Deletions cut 3 bases from V and 0 bases from J, with 18 bases between. Germline V gene data show CDR1 as DFQATT and CDR2 as SNEGSKA (reference sequence). CDR3 DNA sequence: TGCAGTGCTAGTGGCAGGGCAACCGTAGGCTCCTACGAGCAGTACTTC. This translates into CSASGRATVGSYEQYF.

CDR3 protein: CSARVASGGYSYNEQFF. In DNA, the CDR3 is TGCAGTGCTAGAGTTGCTAGCGGGGGTTACTCCTACAATGAGCAGTTCTTC. The chain links TRBV20-1 to TRBJ2-1; TRBD2 aligns across 10 bases. V gave up 1 base and J gave up 0 bases; unmatched junction bases: 6. Looked up from germline, CDR1 is DFQATT and CDR2 is SNEGSKA (reference sequence). This CDR3 region has 17 residues.

This rearrangement joins TRBV4-1 to TRBJ2-1; 9 bases match TRBD1. Germline CDR1 and CDR2: MGHRA and YSYEKL. V lost 0 bases to trimming and J lost 9 bases; unmatched junction nucleotides: 15. The CDR3 spans 18 residues. The CDR3: CASSQDSVGTGKSGEQFF. As DNA, the CDR3 is TGCGCCAGCAGCCAAGATTCGGTCGGGACAGGGAAAAGCGGTGAGCAGTTCTTC.

This clonotype was observed a handful of times. V gene TRBV7-2 combines with J gene TRBJ1-5, with a tentative D call TRBD1 (6 bases). CDR3 length: 15 amino acids. Trimming took 2 bases from V and 6 from J, leaving 14 bases between them. Germline lookup yields CDR1 SGHTA and CDR2 FQGNSA. The CDR3 nucleotides are TGTGCCAGCAGCTTATTTCCAGGGGTCGGTCAGCCCCAGCATTTT. This gives the protein CASSLFPGVGQPQHF.

The chain carries TRBV7-9 and TRBJ2-2; perhaps TRBD2 as D (6 bases). This CDR3 contains 12 residues. V lost 5 bases and J lost 9, with 10 bases in between. Germline V gene lookup returns CDR1 SEHNR and CDR2 FQNEAQ (reference sequence). The DNA for the CDR3 is TGTGCCAGCAGCCCCGGGAGCAGGGAGCTGTTTTTT. Translation gives CASSPGSRELFF.

This clonotype came up many times. V gene TRBV7-9 combines with J gene TRBJ2-1; D is perhaps TRBD1 (6 bases). V was shortened by 5 bases and J by 3 bases, with 8 bases between the two germline ends. The CDR3 loop spans 13 amino acids. Germline assignment: CDR1 SEHNR and CDR2 FQNEAQ (reference sequence). The CDR3 is CASSRDNYNEQFF. CDR3 sequence (DNA): TGTGCCAGCAGCCGGGACAACTACAATGAGCAGTTCTTC.

On this clonotype itself: The junction and the germline gene differ at one end; a read error may be behind it. The chain couples TRBV7-9 to TRBJ1-5; perhaps TRBD1 as D (6 bases). CDR3 length equals 14 residues. Per the germline V gene, CDR1 is SEHNR and CDR2 is FQNEAQ (reference sequence). For the CDR3, the DNA is TGTGTCAGCAGCTTAGGGGGAGTCAATCAGCCCCAGCATTTT. It encodes CVSSLGGVNQPQHF.

Notes on this clonotype: A much larger clonotype is one base distant, so this may be a read error. The genes are TRBV6-1 and TRBJ2-7; unclear D gene. Germline values: CDR1 MNHNS, CDR2 SASEGT. This CDR3 region has 10 residues. Trimming pared 10 bases from V and 7 bases from J, leaving 11 bases between. The CDR3 bases are TGTGCCAACAGAAACAGAGAGCAGTACTTC. Translation gives CANRNREQYF.